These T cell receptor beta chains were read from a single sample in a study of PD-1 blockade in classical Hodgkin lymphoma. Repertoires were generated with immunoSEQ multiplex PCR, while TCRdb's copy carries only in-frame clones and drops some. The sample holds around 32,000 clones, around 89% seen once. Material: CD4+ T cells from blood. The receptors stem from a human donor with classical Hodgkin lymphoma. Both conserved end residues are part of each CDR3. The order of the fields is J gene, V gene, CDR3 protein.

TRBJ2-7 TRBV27 CASSVAGRYEQYF
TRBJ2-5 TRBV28 CASSSGQQETQYF
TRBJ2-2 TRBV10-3 CATGTGGAGGELFF
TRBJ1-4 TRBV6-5 CASSPQGARNEKLFF
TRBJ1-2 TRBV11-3 CASSETRGGVGYTF
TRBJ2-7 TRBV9 CASSVEYGEQYF
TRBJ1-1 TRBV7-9 CASRDRGGAFF
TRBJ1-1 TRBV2 CASSELENTEAFF
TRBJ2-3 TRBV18 CASSPLAGLGDTQYF
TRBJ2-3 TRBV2 CAGGSTDTQYF
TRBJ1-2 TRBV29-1 CSVETGGAGEGYGYTF
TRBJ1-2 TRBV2 CASSDRGRGYTF
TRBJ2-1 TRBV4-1 CARIGKITPPKGPTYNEQFF
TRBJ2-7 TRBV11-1 CASSLAGADEQYF
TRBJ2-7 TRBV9 CASSVVDGGEQYF
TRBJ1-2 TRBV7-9 CASSLERGYGYTF